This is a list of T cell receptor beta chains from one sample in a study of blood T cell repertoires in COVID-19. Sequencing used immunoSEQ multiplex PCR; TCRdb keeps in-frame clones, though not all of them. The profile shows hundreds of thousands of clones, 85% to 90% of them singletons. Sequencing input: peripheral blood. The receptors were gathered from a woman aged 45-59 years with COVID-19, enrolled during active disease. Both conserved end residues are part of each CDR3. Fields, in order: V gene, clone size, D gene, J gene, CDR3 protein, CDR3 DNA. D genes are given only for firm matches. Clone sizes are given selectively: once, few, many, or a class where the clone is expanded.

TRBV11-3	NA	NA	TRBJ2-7	CASSRNRVGFSYEQYF	TGTGCCAGCAGCCGTAACAGGGTCGGGTTTTCCTACGAGCAGTACTTC
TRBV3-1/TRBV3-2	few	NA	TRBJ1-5	CASSLSTGFPYSNQPQHF	TGTGCCAGCAGCCTCTCGACAGGTTTCCCCTATAGCAATCAGCCCCAGCATTTT
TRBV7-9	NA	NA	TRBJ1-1	CASSLAWAANTEAFF	TGTGCCAGCAGCTTAGCGTGGGCAGCGAACACTGAAGCTTTCTTT
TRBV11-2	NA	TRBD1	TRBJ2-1	CASTQTGQGSYNEQFF	TGTGCCAGCACCCAGACCGGACAGGGCTCCTACAATGAGCAGTTCTTC
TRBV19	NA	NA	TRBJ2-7	CASSTTTGNSYEQYF	TGTGCCAGTAGTACGACGACAGGCAACTCCTACGAGCAGTACTTC
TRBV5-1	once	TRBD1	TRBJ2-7	CASSLRQGVAYEQYF	TGCGCCAGCAGCTTGAGACAGGGAGTCGCCTACGAGCAGTACTTC
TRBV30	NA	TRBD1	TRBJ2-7	CASRDRHYSSYEQYF	TGTGCCAGTAGGGACAGACACTATAGCTCCTACGAGCAGTACTTC
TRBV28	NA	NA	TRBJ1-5	CASRQWRADQPQHF	TGTGCCAGCAGACAATGGCGAGCGGATCAGCCCCAGCATTTT
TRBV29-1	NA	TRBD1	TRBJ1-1	CSVEDGTGQDTEAFF	TGCAGCGTTGAAGATGGGACAGGGCAGGACACTGAAGCTTTCTTT
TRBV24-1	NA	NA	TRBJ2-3	CATVAGSSTDTQYF	TGTGCCACCGTGGCGGGGTCTAGCACAGATACGCAGTATTTT
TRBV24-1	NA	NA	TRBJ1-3	CATSDSTATGNTIYF	TGTGCCACCAGTGATTCGACAGCCACTGGAAACACCATATATTTT
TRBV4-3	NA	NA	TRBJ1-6	CASSQVWSPDSPLHF	TGCGCCAGCAGCCAAGTTTGGAGCCCCGATTCACCCCTCCACTTT
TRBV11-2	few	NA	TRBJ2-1	CASSYEQVPRLNEQFF	TGTGCCAGCAGCTACGAACAGGTCCCCCGCCTTAATGAGCAGTTCTTC
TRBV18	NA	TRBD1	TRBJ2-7	CASSPRQGSGYEQYF	TGTGCCAGCTCACCTAGACAGGGGAGCGGCTACGAGCAGTACTTC
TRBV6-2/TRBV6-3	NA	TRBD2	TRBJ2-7	CASSRLAGGLEQYF	TGTGCCAGCAGTCGACTAGCGGGAGGGCTCGAGCAGTACTTC
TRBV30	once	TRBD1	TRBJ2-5	CAWSGQALVGTQYF	TGTGCCTGGAGCGGACAGGCCCTTGTTGGGACCCAGTACTTC
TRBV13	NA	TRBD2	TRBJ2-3	CASSFVAGGRTDTQYF	TGTGCCAGCAGCTTCGTAGCGGGAGGGCGTACAGATACGCAGTATTTT
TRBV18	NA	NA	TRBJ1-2	CASSPSQGNGYTF	TGTGCCAGCTCACCGTCTCAGGGAAACGGCTACACCTTC
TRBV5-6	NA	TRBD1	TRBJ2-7	CASSFTRTGGSEQYF	TGTGCCAGCAGTTTTACTCGGACAGGGGGGAGCGAGCAGTACTTC
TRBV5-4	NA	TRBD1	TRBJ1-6	CASSSRQGGSYNSPLHF	TGTGCCAGCAGCTCCCGACAGGGTGGCTCCTATAATTCACCCCTCCACTTT
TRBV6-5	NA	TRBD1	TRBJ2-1	CASSLGQGGYNEQFF	TGTGCCAGCAGTTTGGGACAGGGAGGCTACAATGAGCAGTTCTTC
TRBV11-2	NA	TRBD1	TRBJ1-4	CASSFLQGYEKLFF	TGTGCCAGCAGCTTCTTACAGGGGTATGAAAAACTGTTTTTT
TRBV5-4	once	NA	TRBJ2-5	CASSLQGREQYF	TGTGCCAGCAGCCTACAGGGCAGAGAGCAGTACTTC
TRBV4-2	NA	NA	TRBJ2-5	CASSQDGDYQETQYF	TGTGCCAGCAGCCAAGACGGGGACTACCAAGAGACCCAGTACTTC
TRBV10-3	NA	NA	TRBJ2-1	CAISEYSINEQFF	TGTGCCATCAGTGAGTACAGTATCAATGAGCAGTTCTTC
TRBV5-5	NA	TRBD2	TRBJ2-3	CASSWETTSGVGDTQYF	TGTGCCAGCAGCTGGGAGACGACTAGCGGGGTGGGAGATACGCAGTATTTT
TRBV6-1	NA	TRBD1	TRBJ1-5	CASSEARTGGHQPQHF	TGTGCCAGCAGTGAAGCCCGGACAGGGGGCCATCAGCCCCAGCATTTT
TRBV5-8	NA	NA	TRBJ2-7	CASRFTGTSGEQYF	TGTGCCAGCAGATTTACCGGGACTTCGGGGGAGCAGTACTTC
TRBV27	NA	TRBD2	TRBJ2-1	CASRLRVGLAENNEQFF	TGTGCCAGCAGACTGAGGGTGGGACTAGCGGAGAACAATGAGCAGTTCTTC
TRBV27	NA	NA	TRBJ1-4	CASSLGLQGYRHEKLFF	TGTGCCAGCAGTTTGGGCCTACAGGGTTATAGGCATGAAAAACTGTTTTTT
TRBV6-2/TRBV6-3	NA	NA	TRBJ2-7	CASSYERVQMVQYF	TGTGCCAGCAGTTACGAGAGGGTTCAGATGGTGCAGTACTTC
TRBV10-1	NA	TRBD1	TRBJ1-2	CASSDQRQGASGYTF	TGCGCCAGCAGTGATCAACGGCAGGGGGCATCGGGCTACACCTTC
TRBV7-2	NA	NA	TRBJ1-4	CASSLDSPGHRVFF	TGTGCCAGCAGCTTAGATTCTCCGGGACATAGGGTGTTTTTT
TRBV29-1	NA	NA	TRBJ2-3	CSVVAVKSSTDTQYF	TGCAGCGTTGTAGCGGTAAAATCTAGCACAGATACGCAGTATTTT
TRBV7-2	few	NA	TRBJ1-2	CASSLQGYGYTF	TGTGCCAGCAGCTTACAGGGGTATGGCTACACCTTC
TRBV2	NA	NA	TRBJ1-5	CASSLGGRYSNQPQHF	TGTGCCAGCAGCCTCGGGGGACGCTACTCCAATCAGCCCCAGCATTTT
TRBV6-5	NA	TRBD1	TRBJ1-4	CASGDRAGNEKLFF	TGTGCCAGCGGGGACAGGGCGGGGAATGAAAAACTGTTTTTT
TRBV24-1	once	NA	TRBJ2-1	CATSDPTGRSEQFF	TGTGCCACCAGTGACCCGACAGGGAGGAGTGAGCAGTTCTTC
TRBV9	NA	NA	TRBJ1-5	CASSDTGGQPQHF	TGTGCCAGCAGCGACACGGGGGGTCAGCCCCAGCATTTT
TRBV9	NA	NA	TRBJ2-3	CASSPRWTSTDTQYF	TGTGCCAGCAGCCCCCGCTGGACTAGCACAGATACGCAGTATTTT
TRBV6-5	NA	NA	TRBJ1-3	CASSYLATGNTIYF	TGTGCCAGCAGTTATTTGGCCACAGGAAACACCATATATTTT
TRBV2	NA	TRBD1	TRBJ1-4	CASSVTGVGEKLFF	TGTGCCAGCAGTGTGACAGGGGTCGGTGAAAAACTGTTTTTT
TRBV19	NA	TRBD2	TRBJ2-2	CASSAPSLAGVTGELFF	TGTGCCAGTAGTGCTCCGTCGCTAGCGGGAGTCACCGGGGAGCTGTTTTTT
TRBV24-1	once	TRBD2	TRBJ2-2	CATSTSGNTGELFF	TGTGCCACCTCGACTAGCGGGAACACCGGGGAGCTGTTTTTT
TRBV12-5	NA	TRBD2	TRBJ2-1	CASGFTTSGRAPHNEQFF	TGTGCTAGTGGTTTCACGACTAGCGGGAGGGCCCCCCACAATGAGCAGTTCTTC
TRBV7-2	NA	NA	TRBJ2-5	CATNPFGGFDRAQYF	TGTGCCACCAATCCTTTCGGGGGTTTCGATAGGGCCCAGTACTTC
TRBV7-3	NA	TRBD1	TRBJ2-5	CASSLTGQDGETQYF	TGTGCCAGCAGCTTAACGGGACAGGACGGGGAGACCCAGTACTTC
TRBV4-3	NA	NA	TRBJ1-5	CASSQVHSSYQPQHF	TGCGCCAGCAGCCAAGTCCATAGCAGTTATCAGCCCCAGCATTTT
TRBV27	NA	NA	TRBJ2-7	CASTRAGSSYEQYF	TGTGCCAGCACCCGGGCGGGAAGCTCCTACGAGCAGTACTTC
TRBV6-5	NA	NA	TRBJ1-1	CASSYSKGWTEAFF	TGTGCCAGCAGTTACTCGAAGGGGTGGACTGAAGCTTTCTTT
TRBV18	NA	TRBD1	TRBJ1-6	CASSRTGQDSPLHF	TGTGCCAGCTCTCGGACAGGGCAGGATTCACCCCTCCACTTT
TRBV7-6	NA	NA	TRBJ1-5	CASSLWPSNQPQHF	TGTGCCAGCAGCTTATGGCCTAGCAATCAGCCCCAGCATTTT
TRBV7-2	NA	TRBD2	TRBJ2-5	CASSLGGLAGPQETQYF	TGTGCCAGCAGCTTAGGGGGACTAGCGGGGCCCCAAGAGACCCAGTACTTC
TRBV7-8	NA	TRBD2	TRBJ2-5	CASTDLAFRLAGLETQYF	TGTGCCAGCACCGACTTAGCATTTAGACTAGCGGGATTAGAGACCCAGTACTTC
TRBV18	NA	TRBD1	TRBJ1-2	CASSTRTGDDYGYTF	TGTGCCAGCTCAACTAGGACAGGGGACGACTATGGCTACACCTTC